This is a list of T cell receptor beta chains from one sample in a study of T cells after yellow fever vaccination. In TCRdb, the 5' RACE reads were re-called with MiXCR into one record per CDR3 protein. This table has 200,000 to 300,000 distinct CDR3 sequences, 10% to 15% appearing once. Sequenced material: CD4+ T cells sorted from PBMCs, taken 45 days after the yellow fever booster vaccination. Source of these receptors: a man aged 30 to 45 who received the YFV17D yellow fever vaccine. Both conserved end residues are part of each CDR3. The order of the fields is V gene, J gene, clone size, D gene, CDR3 DNA, CDR3 protein. A D gene is named only where the DNA matches it firmly. Not all rows give a size; the values are once, few, many and, for expanded clones, a class.

TRBV27	TRBJ2-1	once	.	TGTGCCAGCAGTTTAGCGGGCCTCTTAACCTACAATGAGCAGTTCTTC	CASSLAGLLTYNEQFF
TRBV5-1	TRBJ2-7	.	.	TGCGCCAGCAGACTGAATAACCGGCAGAGCTACGAGCAGTACTTC	CASRLNNRQSYEQYF
TRBV4-3	TRBJ1-5	few	.	TGCGCCAGCAGCCAAGACCAGGGCGGCAATCAGCCCCAGCATTTT	CASSQDQGGNQPQHF
TRBV7-9	TRBJ2-1	once	.	TGTGCCAGCAGCTTCTGGCCTACGGGGGAGGAGTACAATGAGCAGTTCTTC	CASSFWPTGEEYNEQFF
TRBV20-1	TRBJ2-5	.	.	TGCAGCCAGGGGAGGGGGGAGACCCAGTACTTC	CSQGRGETQYF
TRBV6-5	TRBJ2-7	.	.	TGTGCCAGCAGAGCTTACTCCTACGAGCAGTACTTC	CASRAYSYEQYF
TRBV5-6	TRBJ2-7	few	.	TGTGCCAGCAGCTTGTTTCTTCCCACCCACGAGCAGTACTTC	CASSLFLPTHEQYF
TRBV5-6	TRBJ1-3	few	.	TGTGCCAGCAGCGAGGATCCTTACTCTGGAAACACCATATATTTT	CASSEDPYSGNTIYF
TRBV29-1	TRBJ2-5	.	.	TGCAGCGTTGCCGGGGGATTGGAGACCCAGTACTTC	CSVAGGLETQYF
TRBV12-3/TRBV12-4	TRBJ2-2	few	TRBD1	TGTGCCAGCAGTACGAGACAGGGTAGTGGGGAGCTGTTTTTT	CASSTRQGSGELFF
TRBV29-1	TRBJ2-1	few	.	TGCAGCGGTTCCCGGGGCGGCTCCTACAATGAGCAGTTCTTC	CSGSRGGSYNEQFF
TRBV19	TRBJ2-2	many	.	TGTGCCAGTAGTCTACAGGGAGTTACGACCGGGGAGCTGTTTTTT	CASSLQGVTTGELFF
TRBV29-1	TRBJ2-6	.	.	TGCAGCGTTGCCGGACCCTCTGGGGCCAACGTCCTGACTTTC	CSVAGPSGANVLTF
TRBV5-5	TRBJ2-7	.	TRBD2	TGTGCCAGCAGCTCAAGGACTAGCGGGAGCCAAACCTACGAGCAGTACTTC	CASSSRTSGSQTYEQYF
TRBV14	TRBJ2-2	.	TRBD2	TGTGCCAGCAGCCAGCTTGCCGGGACTAGCAGATACACCGGGGAGCTGTTTTTT	CASSQLAGTSRYTGELFF
TRBV28	TRBJ2-1	.	TRBD2	TGTGCCAGCAGTTCCCCTCAGCGGGAGGGCCACAATGAGCAGTTCTTC	CASSSPQREGHNEQFF
TRBV5-8	TRBJ1-2	.	.	TGTGCCAGCGCGATGGAACAGTCTGGTGGCTACACCTTC	CASAMEQSGGYTF
TRBV12-3/TRBV12-4	TRBJ2-3	few	.	TGTGCCAGCAGTTTTAGGGGGGACCCCCTCACTTGTACGCAGTATTTT	CASSFRGDPLTCTQYF
TRBV7-2	TRBJ1-5	few	.	TGTGCCAGCAGCTTAAGGGGAGGTCAGCCCCAGCATTTT	CASSLRGGQPQHF
TRBV7-8	TRBJ2-7	.	TRBD2	TGTGCCAGCAGCTTAGAAGGTAGCGGGAGGGCCGGTGGCTACGAGCAGTACTTC	CASSLEGSGRAGGYEQYF
TRBV5-5	TRBJ2-1	.	TRBD1	TGTGCCAGCAGCCCGACAGGGGGGACCTACAATGAGCAGTTCTTC	CASSPTGGTYNEQFF
TRBV7-9	TRBJ2-5	.	.	TGTGCCAGCAGCTTGGAAGTGGAGACCCAGTACTTC	CASSLEVETQYF
TRBV7-6	TRBJ2-2	.	TRBD2	TGTGCCAGCAGCCTTGGGACTAGCGGGATTCCCGGGGAGCTGTTTTTT	CASSLGTSGIPGELFF
TRBV20-1	TRBJ2-5	many	TRBD2	TGCAGTGCTAGGACTAGCGGCCAAGAGACCCAGTACTTC	CSARTSGQETQYF
TRBV5-6	TRBJ1-6	.	.	TGTGCCAGCAGCTTGACTGTCTCCTATAATTCACCCCTCCACTTT	CASSLTVSYNSPLHF
TRBV20-1	TRBJ2-5	few	TRBD1	TGCAGTGCTAGCAGTGGTAGGGGGCGCGAGACCCAGTACTTC	CSASSGRGRETQYF
TRBV6-1	TRBJ2-5	.	.	TGTGCCAGCAGCCCCTATGACAGCCAAGAGACCCAGTACTTC	CASSPYDSQETQYF
TRBV7-2	TRBJ1-2	few	.	TGTGCCAGCAGCCAGAGTGCCTCTTCTAACTATGGCTACACCTTC	CASSQSASSNYGYTF
TRBV3-1	TRBJ2-2	.	.	TGTGCCAGCAGCCAAGGGTATAGCGGGGAGCTGTTTTTT	CASSQGYSGELFF
TRBV20-1	TRBJ1-5	.	.	TGCAGTGCTAGAGATCGTTTCAGCAATCAGCCCCAGCATTTT	CSARDRFSNQPQHF
TRBV12-3/TRBV12-4	TRBJ2-3	few	.	TGTGCCAGCAGTCCGGGCCGTAACACAGATACGCAGTATTTT	CASSPGRNTDTQYF
TRBV7-9	TRBJ2-7	.	.	TGTGCCAGCAGCTTCCGGACAGAGTCCTACGAGCAGTACTTC	CASSFRTESYEQYF
TRBV25-1	TRBJ2-7	.	.	TGTGCCAGCAGTGGGGACAAAAAGGGCGAGCAGTACTTC	CASSGDKKGEQYF
TRBV7-9	TRBJ2-1	once	.	TGTGCCAGCAGCTTGGTTAGCGACTCCTACAATGAGCAGTTCTTC	CASSLVSDSYNEQFF
TRBV12-3/TRBV12-4	TRBJ1-4	many	.	TGTGCCAGCGGGAGGGGCGAGCTGGCTAATGAAAAACTGTTTTTT	CASGRGELANEKLFF
TRBV6-6	TRBJ2-7	.	.	TGTGCCAGCAGCAGGGAGACCTACGAGCAGTACTTC	CASSRETYEQYF
TRBV20-1	TRBJ1-5	many	TRBD1	TGCAGTGCTATTGGGCAGGGGGCCTCAAATCAGCCCCAGCATTTT	CSAIGQGASNQPQHF
TRBV6-6	TRBJ1-5	.	.	TGTGCCAGCAGTTACGGGCAACTAGGGGGCAATCAGCCCCAGCATTTT	CASSYGQLGGNQPQHF
TRBV6-1	TRBJ1-3	many	.	TGTGCCAGCGTCCCATCGCCAGGAAAGGGAAACACCATATATTTT	CASVPSPGKGNTIYF
TRBV6-5	TRBJ2-7	few	TRBD2	TGTGCCAGCAGTTACGCCGGGACTAGCGGGAGGTCGAGGGCCTACGAGCAGTACTTC	CASSYAGTSGRSRAYEQYF
TRBV7-2	TRBJ2-1	few	TRBD2	TGTGCCAGCAGCTTAGCACTAGCGGGAGATGAGCAGTTCTTC	CASSLALAGDEQFF
TRBV5-1	TRBJ1-6	few	TRBD1	TGCGCCAGCAGCTCCCGGGACAGCATCTTTAATTCACCCCTCCACTTT	CASSSRDSIFNSPLHF
TRBV5-5	TRBJ2-1	few	TRBD2	TGTGCCAGCAGCCACGCTAGCGGGGGGACCTACAATGAGCAGTTCTTC	CASSHASGGTYNEQFF
TRBV18	TRBJ2-3	few	.	TGTGCCAGCTCTCCACCATCGCGTTTCACAGATACGCAGTATTTT	CASSPPSRFTDTQYF
TRBV18	TRBJ2-1	few	TRBD1	TGTGCCAGCTCACCCCTCGGGACAGGCTCCTACAATGAGCAGTTCTTC	CASSPLGTGSYNEQFF